The TCR beta chain described here comes from a study of cytomegalovirus exposure and HLA in healthy donors. The PCR employed 60 Vbeta primers together with 13 Jbeta primers. This table comes from immunoSEQ multiplex PCR, and its TCRdb copy is limited to in-frame clones, with some not included. The sample records 95,000 to 100,000 clones, 75% being singletons. Sequencing input: PBMCs. This TCR derives from a man aged 50-59 years in good health and CMV-seronegative.

CDR3 amino acids: CASRQTLNQPQHF. Here the CDR3 DNA reads TGTGCCAGCAGACAGACCCTCAATCAGCCCCAGCATTTT. V gene TRBV6-1 combines with J gene TRBJ1-5, with no clear D. Germline CDR1 is MNHNS and CDR2 is SASEGT. Between the trimmed V and J ends, which lost 6 bases and 3 bases, there was a span of 9 bases. The length of the CDR3 is 13 residues.